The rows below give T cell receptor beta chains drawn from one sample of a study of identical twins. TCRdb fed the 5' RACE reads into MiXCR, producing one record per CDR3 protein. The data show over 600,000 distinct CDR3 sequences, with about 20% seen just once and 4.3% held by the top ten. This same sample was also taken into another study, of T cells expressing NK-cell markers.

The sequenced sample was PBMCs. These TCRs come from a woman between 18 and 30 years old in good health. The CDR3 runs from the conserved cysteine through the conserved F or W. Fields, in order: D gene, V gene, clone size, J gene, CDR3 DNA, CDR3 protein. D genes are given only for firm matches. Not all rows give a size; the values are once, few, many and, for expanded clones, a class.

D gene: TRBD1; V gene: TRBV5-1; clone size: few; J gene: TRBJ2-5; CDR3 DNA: TGCGCCAGCAGCGTCCGGGACAGGGTGCAAGAGACCCAGTACTTC; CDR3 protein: CASSVRDRVQETQYF
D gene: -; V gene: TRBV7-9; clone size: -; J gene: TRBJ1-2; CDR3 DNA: TGTGCCAGCAGCCAAGGACCGGGTAATCGCTACACCTTC; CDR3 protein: CASSQGPGNRYTF
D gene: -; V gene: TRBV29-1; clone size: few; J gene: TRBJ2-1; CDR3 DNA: TGCAGCGTTGACAACTACAATGAGCAGTTCTTC; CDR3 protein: CSVDNYNEQFF
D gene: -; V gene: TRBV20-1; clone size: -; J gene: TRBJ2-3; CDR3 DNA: TGCAGTGCTCGCCGCCCGGATTACACAGATACGCAGTATTTT; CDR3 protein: CSARRPDYTDTQYF
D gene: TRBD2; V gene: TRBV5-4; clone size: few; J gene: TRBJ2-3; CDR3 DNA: TGTGCCAGCAGCTCCCCGACTAGCGCGGATACGCAGTATTTT; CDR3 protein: CASSSPTSADTQYF
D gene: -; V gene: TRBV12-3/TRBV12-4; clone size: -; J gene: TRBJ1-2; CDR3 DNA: TGTGCCAGCGGAGTCTCCGGGACAACAACTTATGGCTACACCTTC; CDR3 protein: CASGVSGTTTYGYTF
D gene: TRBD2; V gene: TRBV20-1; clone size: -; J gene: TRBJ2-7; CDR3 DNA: TGCAGTGCTGGATCACAGGGCGCGACTAGCGGGAGTTACGAGCAGTACTTC; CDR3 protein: CSAGSQGATSGSYEQYF
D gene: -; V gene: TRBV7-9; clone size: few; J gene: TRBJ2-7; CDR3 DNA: TGTGCCAGCAGCCAGGGCAGGGGTATCGCATCCTACGAGCAGTACTTC; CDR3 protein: CASSQGRGIASYEQYF
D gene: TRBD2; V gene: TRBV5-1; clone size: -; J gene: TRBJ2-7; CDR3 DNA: TGCGCCAGCAATCTTGGGGGACTAGCGGAATACGAGCAGTACTTC; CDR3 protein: CASNLGGLAEYEQYF
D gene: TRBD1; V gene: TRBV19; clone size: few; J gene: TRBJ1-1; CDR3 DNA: TGTGCCAGTAGTACGCCCGGGACAGGTAGTACTGAAGCTTTCTTT; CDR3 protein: CASSTPGTGSTEAFF
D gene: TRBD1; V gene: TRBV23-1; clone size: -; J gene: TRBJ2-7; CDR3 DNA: TGCGCCAGCAGTCAATCGGTAGAGTGGGACAGGGGGATTCGCGAGCAGTACTTC; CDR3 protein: CASSQSVEWDRGIREQYF
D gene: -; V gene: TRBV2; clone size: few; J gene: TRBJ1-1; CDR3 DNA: TGTGCCAGCAGTGAAACGAGAAACACTGAAGCTTTCTTT; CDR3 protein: CASSETRNTEAFF
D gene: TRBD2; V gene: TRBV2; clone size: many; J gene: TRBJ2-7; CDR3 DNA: TGTGCCAGCAGAGTCCTAGCGGGAGGGCCCTACGAGCAGTACTTC; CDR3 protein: CASRVLAGGPYEQYF
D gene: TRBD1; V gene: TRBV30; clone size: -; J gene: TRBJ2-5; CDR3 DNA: TGTGCCTGGAGTGCAACAGGGGTCGGGGAGACCCAGTACTTC; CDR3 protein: CAWSATGVGETQYF
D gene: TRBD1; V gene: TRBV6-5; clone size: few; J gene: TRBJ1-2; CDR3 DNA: TGTGCCAGCAGTTACTTCGGACAGGCGGCAAGCTACACCTTC; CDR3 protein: CASSYFGQAASYTF
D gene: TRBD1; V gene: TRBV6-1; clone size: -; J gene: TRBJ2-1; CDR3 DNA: TGTGCCAGCAGGGACAGGGGGACCAGTGAGCAGTTCTTC; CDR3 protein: CASRDRGTSEQFF
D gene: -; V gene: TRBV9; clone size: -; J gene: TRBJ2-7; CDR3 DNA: TGTGCCAGCAGCGTAGCCAGCGGTCCTACCTACGAGCAGTACTTC; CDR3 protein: CASSVASGPTYEQYF
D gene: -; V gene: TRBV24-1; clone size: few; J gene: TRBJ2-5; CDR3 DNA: TGTGCCACCAGTGACATACAAGAGACCCAGTACTTC; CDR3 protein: CATSDIQETQYF
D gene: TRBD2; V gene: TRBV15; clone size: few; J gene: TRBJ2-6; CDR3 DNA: TGTGCCACCAGCAGTTTCGCGGGAGGGCCTAGCTCTGGGGCCAACGTCCTGACTTTC; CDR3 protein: CATSSFAGGPSSGANVLTF
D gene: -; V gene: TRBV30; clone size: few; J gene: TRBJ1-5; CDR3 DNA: TGTGCCTGGAGTGTTTCAGGGACAATCAATCAGCCCCAGCATTTT; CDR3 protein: CAWSVSGTINQPQHF
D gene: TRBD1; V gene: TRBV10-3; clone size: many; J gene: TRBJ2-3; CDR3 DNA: TGTGCCATCAGCTCTGCCGGGACAGGGGCCTCAGATACGCAGTATTTT; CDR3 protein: CAISSAGTGASDTQYF
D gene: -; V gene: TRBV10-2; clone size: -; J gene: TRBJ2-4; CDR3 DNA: TGCGCCAGCAGTGAAAGAGGGGTGGAAAACATTCAGTACTTC; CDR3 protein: CASSERGVENIQYF
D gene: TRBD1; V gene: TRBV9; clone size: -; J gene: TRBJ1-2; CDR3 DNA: TGTGCCAGCAGCGTAATAGGGGGCTCCTATGGCTACACCTTC; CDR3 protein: CASSVIGGSYGYTF
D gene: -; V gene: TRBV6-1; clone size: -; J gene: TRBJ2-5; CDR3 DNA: TGTGCCAGCTGTCGGACGGACCAAGAGACCCAGTACTTC; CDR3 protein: CASCRTDQETQYF